What follows is one TCR beta chain and its context. No cognate antigen has been identified for it. No much larger clone is present one base from it, and per-base qualities are unavailable. Collaborating institutions collected whole blood in K2EDTA tubes following their own protocols. For TCRbeta analysis, collaborator samples were shipped as frozen whole blood, as isolated PBMCs, or as DNA extracted from either sample type. TCRbeta CDR3 regions were amplified from genomic DNA using the immunoSEQ Assay, a bias-controlled multiplex PCR. The authors' pipeline ran thus. Nucleated cell counts per sample were estimated from amplification of reference gene primers within the assay. To quantify the absolute abundance of each unique TCRbeta CDR3 rearrangement, sequence reads were collapsed and filtered. For each sample, productive Simpson clonality was calculated as the square root of Simpson's diversity index over productive rearrangements. TCRdb provides this immuneACCESS table in a form limited to in-frame rearrangements. Some clones are lacking; in checked studies, under half of them reflect an unresolved V gene, and why the rest are absent is not known. The V and J calls and the clone size are those of that table, but D and trimming were determined from the DNA. A total of more than 250,000 clones appear in this sample, roughly 86% of them only once. The ten biggest clones cover 1.5% to 2% of the sample.

The data were taken from a study of blood T cell repertoires in COVID-19 (dated by TCRdb to 2018 to 2021). Regarding the complete study: Samples from collaborators originated in the United States, Italy and Spain and spanned both the acute and convalescent phases of COVID-19. The material from the prospective study consisted of cDNA or gDNA derived from T cells, B-cell-depleted T cells, or PBMCs. The dataset comprised deeply sampled blood TCRbeta repertoires from subjects exposed to, actively infected with, or recovered from COVID-19. The repertoires were released in a freely available public database meant as a resource for research on the immune response to SARS-CoV-2. The samples were drawn from the first 160 participants of the ongoing ImmuneRACE study and from 1,200 or so subjects provided by 6 global collaborators. A de-identified subject ID, COVID-19 status, age in years and sex were almost always included in the sample metadata. HLA class I and class II types, where available, came from metadata supplied by the sample provider rather than from assay-based typing.

The germline V end is reduced by 4 bases and the J end by 0 bases; junction bases left unmatched: 6. Reading the germline V gene gives CDR1 MDHEN and CDR2 SYDVKM. From cysteine to phenylalanine, the CDR3 is 17 amino acids long. Only the CDR3 portion is preserved as DNA: 51 bases, with reading frame beginning at the first base. Broader findings and caveats from the paper: How much clinical and demographic metadata was included differed by source and by participant, and the metadata was provided uncurated.

The receptor's source is a woman aged 50 to 60 with acute or convalescent COVID-19. The V gene is TRBV28 and the J gene is TRBJ1-6; 7 nucleotides in the junction match TRBD1. Sequenced material: peripheral blood. The CDR3 region reads CASSSVDRSSYNSPLHF. In nucleotide form, the sequence is TGTGCCAGCAGTTCAGTGGACAGGAGCTCCTATAATTCACCCCTCCACTTT.